This entry describes one T cell receptor (beta chain). Its antigen is still unknown. The CDR3 runs 13 residues. The V gene's germline CDR1 is LNHDA and CDR2 SQIVND (reference sequence). With 1 base removed from V and 6 bases from J, the gap between germline ends came to 10 bases. Assay: immunoSEQ multiplex PCR; the TCRdb copy retains only in-frame clones and omits some. This table has about 88,000 clones, roughly 85% appearing once. These data come from a study of OX40 agonist ivuxolimab in advanced cancers. General study results and limits: CD8+ T cells (on average) carried more expanded clones than CD4+ T cells. Researchers did not determine the expanded peripheral T cells' antigen specificity. At 0.1 to 3.0 mg/kg and by week 6, clonal expansion occurred in CD4+ and CD8+ blood T cells.

The clonotype originates from an adult with an advanced solid tumor such as melanoma, head and neck, liver or kidney cancer. Source: CD4+ or CD8+ T cells sorted from blood, taken in a trial of the OX40 agonist ivuxolimab. The chain combines TRBV19 with TRBJ2-7; a weak D match, TRBD1 (5 bases). The CDR3 loop is CASSIGRVGEQYF. CDR3 DNA sequence: TGTGCCAGTAGTATAGGCAGGGTGGGCGAGCAGTACTTC.